The 27 T cell receptor beta chains in this list originate from one sample, sequenced in a study of type 1 regulatory T cells. Using its own MiXCR run on the reads, TCRdb lists one record per CDR3 protein. The sample contains around 88,000 distinct CDR3 sequences, around a third of which appear only once. Material for sequencing was CD4+ T cells, either the whole sample or a sorted fraction (not recorded which). Receptors originate from a human donor in good health.

The chain links TRBV12-3 or TRBV12-4 to TRBJ1-5, with D perhaps TRBD1 (5 bases). There are 14 residues in the CDR3. V gave up 4 bases and J gave up 7 bases, with 14 bases separating them. CDR3 sequence reads: CASSYTAGPQPQHF. The CDR3 nucleotides read TGTGCCAGCAGTTACACGGCAGGGCCACAGCCCCAGCATTTT.

This clonotype was found a few times. The chain recombines TRBV6-4 with TRBJ2-1; TRBD2 is a possible D gene (5 bases). Germline-derived CDR1 and CDR2 are MRHNA and SNTAGT. Trimming pared 7 bases from V and 1 base from J, leaving 17 bases between. This CDR3 comprises 16 residues. CDR3 bases: TGTGCCAGCATCCCCGATCAGGAGGAATCCTACAATGAGCAGTTCTTC. It is translated as CASIPDQEESYNEQFF.

This clonotype was counted only a few times. This chain links TRBV3-1 with TRBJ1-1; D uncertain. The CDR3 runs 13 residues. Trimming removed 0 bases from V and 6 bases from J, with 8 bases in between. Per the germline V gene, CDR1 is LGHDT and CDR2 is YNNKEL (reference sequence). Here the CDR3 DNA reads TGTGCCAGCAGCCAAGAATCTCGGGCTGAAGCTTTCTTT. Translation gives CASSQESRAEAFF.

The chain carries TRBV15 and TRBJ2-5, with 10 bases fitting TRBD1. The ends lost 3 bases at V and 1 base at J; junction bases unmatched: 5. In germline, CDR1 is LNHNV, CDR2 YYDKDF (reference sequence). CDR3 length: 16 amino acids. The CDR3 is CATSSDRGQGQETQYF. CDR3 nucleotide sequence: TGTGCCACCAGCAGCGACAGGGGGCAAGGCCAAGAGACCCAGTACTTC.

The chain couples TRBV5-1 to TRBJ2-1, with D possibly being TRBD1 or TRBD2 (5 bases each). CDR1 is SGHRS and CDR2 is YFSETQ in the germline V gene. Trimming pared 5 bases from V and 5 bases from J, leaving 14 bases between. The CDR3 runs to 14 residues. The CDR3 region has the DNA TGCGCCAGCAGTTACGAGGGACCCCACAATGAGCAGTTCTTC. This codes for CASSYEGPHNEQFF.

The chain employs TRBV27 and TRBJ2-1, with a possible D match to TRBD1 (6 bases). The CDR3 has 17 residues. Trimming took 5 bases from V and 0 from J, leaving 17 bases between them. CDR1 is MNHEY and CDR2 is SMNVEV in the germline V gene (reference sequence). The CDR3 here is CASSITGIPSSYNEQFF. CDR3 nucleotide sequence: TGTGCCAGCAGTATTACAGGGATTCCGAGCTCCTACAATGAGCAGTTCTTC.

The J gene is TRBJ2-7, the V gene TRBV5-1; 10 nucleotides align to TRBD2. Per germline, CDR1 SGHRS and CDR2 YFSETQ. V shed 1 base and J 4 bases; nucleotides not matched to a gene: 11. The CDR3 extends over 17 amino acids. Written as DNA, the CDR3 is TGCGCCAGCAGCTTGTTCAAAGGAGCGGGAGGGGTGTACGAGCAGTACTTC. Translating gives CASSLFKGAGGVYEQYF.

The rearrangement links TRBV20-1 to TRBJ2-7; 13 nucleotides agree with TRBD2. Germline V gives CDR1 DFQATT, CDR2 SNEGSKA (reference sequence). Trimming removed 5 bases from V and 7 bases from J; junction bases left unmatched: 8. The CDR3 has 14 amino acids. The CDR3 reads CSALLAGGPREQYF. DNA of the CDR3: TGCAGTGCTTTACTAGCGGGAGGGCCACGGGAGCAGTACTTC.

The J gene is TRBJ2-2, the V gene TRBV5-1; D uncertain. The V and J ends lost 0 bases and 4 bases respectively, with 16 bases between them. Germline V gives CDR1 SGHRS, CDR2 YFSETQ. The CDR3 totals 17 residues. The CDR3 protein is CASSLEVMASGTGELFF. The CDR3 DNA reads as TGCGCCAGCAGCTTGGAAGTAATGGCGTCGGGCACCGGGGAGCTGTTTTTT.

The V call is TRBV6-2 or TRBV6-3, the J call TRBJ2-5; no reliable D call. Trimming cost V 6 bases and J 5 bases, with 16 bases left between them. Per the germline V gene, CDR1 is MNHEY and CDR2 is SVGEGT. The CDR3 sequence is 14 residues long. The CDR3 sequence is CASSPSHVSETQYF. The DNA of the CDR3 is TGTGCCAGCAGCCCCAGTCACGTGAGTGAGACCCAGTACTTC.

The V call is TRBV28, the J call TRBJ2-1; TRBD1 might be the D (5 bases). With 7 bases removed from V and 11 bases from J, the gap between germline ends came to 9 bases. From germline, CDR1 is MDHEN and CDR2 SYDVKM. CDR3 size: 10 residues. CDR3 nucleotides: TGTGCCAGCAAAAGGGGTAAGCAGTTCTTC. This gives the protein CASKRGKQFF.

This rearrangement joins TRBV7-8 to TRBJ2-2; maybe TRBD1 (5 bases). V was trimmed by 1 base and J by 5 bases, leaving 11 bases between them. This CDR3 spans 15 amino acids. Germline CDR1 SGHVS, CDR2 FQNEAQ. The CDR3 protein is CASSLGAGITGELFF. The CDR3 DNA sequence: TGTGCCAGCAGCTTAGGGGCAGGGATTACCGGGGAGCTGTTTTTT.

The V gene is TRBV6-1, the J gene TRBJ2-4; D perhaps matches TRBD2 (5 bases). The length of the CDR3 is 15 residues. Germline V gene data show CDR1 as MNHNS and CDR2 as SASEGT. Trimming removed 1 base from V and 6 bases from J, with 13 bases in between. The CDR3 DNA reads as TGTGCCAGCAGTGAAGACGGCAGCGCGGGAAACATTCAGTACTTC. It is translated as CASSEDGSAGNIQYF.

V gene TRBV6-1 combines with J gene TRBJ2-7; D unresolved. CDR3 length equals 13 residues. V was trimmed by 10 bases and J by 7 bases, leaving 20 bases between them. Germline CDR1 and CDR2: MNHNS and SASEGT. In DNA, the CDR3 is TGTGCCACCCGGTCCCCCGCCCTAGTGGAGCAGTACTTC. It translates to CATRSPALVEQYF.

This clonotype was counted between two and nine times. J is TRBJ2-5 and V is TRBV5-4; 9 nucleotides align to TRBD2. Looked up from germline, CDR1 is SGHNT and CDR2 is YYREEE (reference sequence). Losses at the gene ends were 4 bases for V and 4 bases for J; bases not matched to a gene: 5. The CDR3 sequence is 14 residues long. The CDR3 is CASSDSGRPETQYF. CDR3 nucleotide sequence: TGTGCCAGCAGCGACAGCGGGAGGCCAGAGACCCAGTACTTC.

Only a few counts were recorded for this clonotype. This sequence joins TRBV7-9 and TRBJ2-3, with D possibly being TRBD1 or TRBD2 (5 bases each). V lost 5 bases and J 2 bases, leaving 11 bases between the germline ends. Germline values: CDR1 SEHNR, CDR2 FQNEAQ (reference sequence). The length of the CDR3 is 14 residues. CDR3 protein: CASSPSGATDTQYF. CDR3 DNA: TGTGCCAGCAGCCCGTCCGGGGCCACAGATACGCAGTATTTT.

This clonotype was counted only a few times. This sequence joins TRBV12-3 or TRBV12-4 and TRBJ1-6; D is unclear. Trimming stripped 5 bases from V and 7 bases from J, with 12 bases between. The CDR3 consists of 14 residues. For the CDR3, the DNA is TGTGCCAGCAGTCCCCCGGATGGGAATTCACCCCTCCACTTT. Its protein product is CASSPPDGNSPLHF.

This clonotype was picked up one time. This CDR3 reads CASSLGGWEDPRRGNQPQHF. The CDR3 DNA reads TGTGCCAGCAGCTTAGGGGGTTGGGAAGACCCACGGAGAGGCAATCAGCCCCAGCATTTT. The chain carries TRBV11-3 and TRBJ1-5; unclear D gene. The germline V gene encodes CDR1 SGHNT and CDR2 YENEEA. V shed 1 base and J shed 2 bases, with 24 bases lying between them. The CDR3 spans 20 residues.

The chain carries TRBV20-1 and TRBJ1-2, with D perhaps TRBD1 (6 bases). Germline lookup yields CDR1 DFQATT and CDR2 SNEGSKA (reference sequence). The CDR3 consists of 11 residues. V dropped 5 bases and J dropped 7 bases, with 11 bases sitting between them. In nucleotides, the CDR3 is TGCAGTGCTGCAGGGACATCTGGCTACACCTTC. Amino acids: CSAAGTSGYTF.

The V gene is TRBV10-3, the J gene TRBJ2-5; 7 bases align to TRBD1. The V and J ends lost 4 bases and 2 bases, in that order; junction bases with no gene match: 4. The V gene's germline CDR1 is ENHRY and CDR2 SYGVKD. The CDR3 is 14 amino acids. CDR3 bases: TGTGCCATCAGTGCGGCGACAGGGCAAGAGACCCAGTACTTC. Its translation: CAISAATGQETQYF.

This clonotype was found a few times. The V gene is TRBV30, the J gene TRBJ1-1, with D unclear. Germline V gene data show CDR1 as GTSNPN and CDR2 as SVGIG (reference sequence). The length of the CDR3 is 13 residues. The ends were cut back, 5 bases at V and 4 bases at J, with 14 bases in the middle. CDR3 in DNA: TGTGCCTGGGCCGGCGGTCTCGTCACTGAAGCTTTCTTT. Translating gives CAWAGGLVTEAFF.

The V and J genes are TRBV3-1 and TRBJ2-3, with 10 positions matching TRBD2. Per germline, CDR1 LGHDT and CDR2 YNNKEL (reference sequence). The length of the CDR3 is 18 residues. V lost 0 bases, J lost 2 bases, and 8 bases stayed unmatched. CDR3 in amino acids: CASSQEGSSGSYTDTQYF. Written as DNA, the CDR3 is TGTGCCAGCAGCCAAGAAGGGTCTAGCGGGAGTTACACAGATACGCAGTATTTT.

This clonotype was seen a single time. This chain joins TRBV20-1 and TRBJ2-7; 10 positions agree with TRBD2. The CDR3 extends over 17 amino acids. V shed 7 bases and J 3 bases; nucleotides not matched to a gene: 18. CDR1 is DFQATT and CDR2 is SNEGSKA in the germline V gene (reference sequence). Here the CDR3 DNA reads TGCAGTGTCACCGCTAGCGGGAGTACCGGGATCGTCTACGAGCAGTACTTC. Amino acid sequence: CSVTASGSTGIVYEQYF.

This chain uses TRBV10-3 with TRBJ2-2; 8 bases agree with TRBD1. Per the germline V gene, CDR1 is ENHRY and CDR2 is SYGVKD. This CDR3 is built from 16 residues. Trimming cost V 2 bases and J 0 bases; bases outside gene matches: 2. This chain's CDR3 is CAISENRGTNTGELFF. The CDR3 DNA sequence: TGTGCCATCAGTGAGAACAGGGGGACGAACACCGGGGAGCTGTTTTTT.

The chain has TRBV7-2 and TRBJ1-3, with a tentative D call TRBD1 (5 bases). This CDR3 spans 14 amino acids. Trimming left V 5 bases short and J 8 bases short, with 16 bases between. Per the germline V gene, CDR1 is SGHTA and CDR2 is FQGNSA. Written as DNA, the CDR3 is TGTGCCAGCAGCGCCCAGGGAGGCGGAGACACCATATATTTT. Its protein product is CASSAQGGGDTIYF.

The chain recombines TRBV11-1 with TRBJ2-7; TRBD1 matches 9 bases. CDR3 length: 13 residues. J lost 6 bases, V lost 5 bases, and 5 bases had no gene match. The germline gives CDR1 SGHAT, CDR2 FQDESV (reference sequence). The CDR3 loop is CASSLDRGGEQYF. As DNA, the CDR3 is TGTGCCAGCAGCCTGGACAGGGGCGGCGAGCAGTACTTC.

This sequence joins TRBV5-6 and TRBJ2-3; D is unresolved. The germline V gene encodes CDR1 SGHDT and CDR2 YYEEEE. The CDR3 extends over 14 amino acids. The V end lost 6 bases, the J end lost 3 bases, and 14 bases lay between the germline ends. The CDR3 spells CASITAPETDTQYF. The CDR3 DNA reads as TGTGCCAGCATCACGGCCCCGGAGACAGATACGCAGTATTTT.